The source of this T cell receptor (beta chain) is a study of shared clonotypes between healthy human individuals. About this clone: The antigen remains undetermined.

Sequencing was performed with immunoSEQ multiplex PCR; in TCRdb, only in-frame clones are kept and a portion is missing. Of over a million clones in the sample, 98% to 99% were seen once. Whole-study findings and limits: Larger estimated richness was generally seen in naive subsets than in memory subsets. Rarefaction demonstrated incomplete sorted-subset sequencing despite large depth.

This CDR3 is built from 17 residues. Germline V gene data show CDR1 as LNHNV and CDR2 as YYDKDF (reference sequence). The V gene lost 1 base and the J gene lost 0 bases, with 13 bases spanning the gap. What was sequenced was naive CD4+ T cells sorted from blood. Subset noted: CD45RA+ positively selected. The clonotype originates from a man aged 25-45 years in good health. The gene calls are TRBV15 and TRBJ2-1; no clear D. The CDR3 here is CATSRAPPRSSYNEQFF. The CDR3 bases are TGTGCCACCAGCAGAGCACCACCGAGGAGCTCCTACAATGAGCAGTTCTTC.